Each of the 9 T cell receptor beta chains below was sequenced from the same sample in a study of T cells in Graves' hyperthyroidism and ophthalmopathy. Amplified TCR beta CDR3 regions came from RNA transcripts. When the TCR CDR3 underwent first-round RT-PCR, the HTBI primer set was used. MiXCR, run by TCRdb on the multiplex PCR reads, gives a single entry per CDR3 protein. This sample has over 350,000 distinct CDR3 sequences; around a sixth occur once, and the top ten carry 40% to 45%. The sequenced sample was blood. The receptors originated from a man aged 18 to 30 with Graves' ophthalmopathy.

This clonotype was seen repeatedly, ten times or more. Compared with germline, one end of the junction differs, possibly owing to a read error. The J gene is TRBJ2-7, the V gene TRBV7-8; 8 positions agree with TRBD2. Germline CDR1 SGHVS, CDR2 FQNEAQ. The CDR3 is made up of 16 amino acids. The CDR3: CASSPGSGGLSHEQYF. CDR3 nucleotide sequence: TGTGCCAGCAGCCCCGGGAGCGGGGGCCTCTCCCACGAGCAGTACTTC.

This clonotype was counted ten times or more. This chain joins TRBV19 and TRBJ1-5; 9 bases map to TRBD1. The CDR3 runs 15 residues. The V gene end was trimmed by 8 bases and the J gene end by 1 base; junction bases not matched to a gene: 6. CDR1 and CDR2 from the germline V gene are LNHDA and SQIVND (reference sequence). CDR3 coding DNA: TGTGCCAGTTCGACCGGGACAGGGAGCAATCAGCCCCAGCATTTT. It is translated as CASSTGTGSNQPQHF.

Ten or more counts support this clonotype. The chain joins TRBV5-1 to TRBJ2-3; 11 bases align to TRBD2. V lost 7 bases and J lost 4; bases outside the gene matches: 5. Germline CDR1 SGHRS, CDR2 YFSETQ. The CDR3 consists of 14 residues. The CDR3 loop is CASAFSGGADTQYF. The DNA for the CDR3 is TGCGCCAGCGCCTTTAGCGGGGGGGCAGATACGCAGTATTTT.

This clonotype was detected a few times. The chain combines TRBV28 with TRBJ1-3; TRBD1 aligns across 7 bases. V lost 6 bases to trimming and J lost 0 bases; unmatched junction nucleotides: 2. Germline CDR1 is MDHEN and CDR2 is SYDVKM. The CDR3 loop spans 14 amino acids. Here the CDR3 DNA reads TGTGCCAGCAGCTGGGACAGCTCTGGAAACACCATATATTTT. Protein: CASSWDSSGNTIYF.

At least ten counts were recorded for this clonotype. V is TRBV7-6 and J is TRBJ1-4; D gene unclear. The length of the CDR3 is 13 residues. The V end lost 4 bases, the J end lost 7 bases, and 10 bases lay between the germline ends. The V gene's germline CDR1 is SGHVS and CDR2 FNYEAQ. CDR3 sequence: CASSSIVAEKLFF. In nucleotides, the CDR3 is TGTGCCAGCAGCTCGATCGTTGCTGAAAAACTGTTTTTT.

This clonotype was recorded at least ten times. The chain is built from TRBV6-1 and TRBJ1-1, with a weak D call TRBD1 (5 bases). V was trimmed by 9 bases and J by 0 bases, leaving 20 bases between them. The CDR3 runs 16 residues. Germline V lookup: CDR1 MNHNS, CDR2 SASEGT. CDR3 amino acids: CASKTGQGTMNTEAFF. DNA of the CDR3: TGTGCCAGTAAAACGGGGCAGGGCACCATGAACACTGAAGCTTTCTTT.

This clonotype was found many times. V usage is TRBV13 and J usage is TRBJ2-5, with 10 bases identical to TRBD1. V trimming: 5 bases; J trimming: 2 bases; junction bases outside the gene matches: 8. Germline CDR1 reads PRHDT; CDR2 reads FYEKMQ (reference sequence). The CDR3 is made up of 16 amino acids. The CDR3 region is CASSPRDRGRQETQYF. The CDR3 nucleotides are TGTGCCAGCAGCCCTCGGGACAGGGGAAGGCAAGAGACCCAGTACTTC.

This clonotype was observed a few times. V usage is TRBV4-1 and J usage is TRBJ1-1; no firm D call. Germline CDR1 reads MGHRA; CDR2 reads YSYEKL. CDR3 length: 15 amino acids. Trimming stripped 1 base from V and 4 bases from J, with 13 bases between. This CDR3 is CASSQAKHGRTEAFF. DNA for the CDR3: TGCGCCAGCAGCCAAGCTAAGCATGGTCGCACTGAAGCTTTCTTT.

This sequence joins TRBV15 and TRBJ1-1; D is unresolved. V lost 0 bases to trimming and J lost 0 bases, with 14 bases between them. CDR1 LNHNV and CDR2 YYDKDF come from the germline V gene (reference sequence). This CDR3 has 17 residues. The CDR3 loop reads CATSRDPIDTMNTEAFF. The CDR3 bases are TGTGCCACCAGCAGAGATCCCATCGACACCATGAACACTGAAGCTTTCTTT.